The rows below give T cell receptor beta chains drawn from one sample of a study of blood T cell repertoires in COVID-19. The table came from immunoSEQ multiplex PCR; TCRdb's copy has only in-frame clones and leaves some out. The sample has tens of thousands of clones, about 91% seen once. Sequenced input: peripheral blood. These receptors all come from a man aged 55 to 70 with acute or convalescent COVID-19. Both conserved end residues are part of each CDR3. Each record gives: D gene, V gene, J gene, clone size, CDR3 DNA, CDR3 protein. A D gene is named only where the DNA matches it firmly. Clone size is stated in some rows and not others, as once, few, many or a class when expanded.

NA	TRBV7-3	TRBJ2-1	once	TGTGCCAGCAGCTCGAGGGGGAGTAGCTCCTACAATGAGCAGTTCTTC	CASSSRGSSSYNEQFF
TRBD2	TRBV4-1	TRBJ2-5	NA	TGCGCCAGCAGCCTCACCGGGAGGGCGGAGACCCAGTACTTC	CASSLTGRAETQYF
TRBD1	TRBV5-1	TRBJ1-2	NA	TGCGCCAGCAGCATTACCGGGACAGGGCCTTCGGACTATGGCTACACCTTC	CASSITGTGPSDYGYTF
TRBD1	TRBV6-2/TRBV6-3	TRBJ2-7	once	TGTGCCAGCAGTACCCAATTCTTCCGGGACAGGGGGCCCTGGGAGCAGTACTTC	CASSTQFFRDRGPWEQYF
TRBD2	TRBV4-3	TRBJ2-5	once	TGCGCCAGCAGCCAAGGCCTCTCACTAGCGGTCCAAGAGACCCAGTACTTC	CASSQGLSLAVQETQYF
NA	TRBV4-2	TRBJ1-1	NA	TGTGCCAGCAGCCAAGTGGTTGTTTTGTCGGGTGGCACTGAAGCTTTCTTT	CASSQVVVLSGGTEAFF
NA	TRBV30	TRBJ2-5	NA	TGTGCCTGGACCCGGGACTTCCAAGAGACCCAGTACTTC	CAWTRDFQETQYF
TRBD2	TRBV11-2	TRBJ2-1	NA	TGTGCCAGCAGCTATAGCGGGAGGTTCTCCTACAATGAGCAGTTCTTC	CASSYSGRFSYNEQFF
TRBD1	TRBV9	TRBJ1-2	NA	TGTGCCAGCAGCGCCACAGGGACAGCTAACTATGGCTACACCTTC	CASSATGTANYGYTF
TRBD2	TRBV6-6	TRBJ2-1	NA	TGTGCCAGCAGTCTGGCAGGGAGGGCCTACAATGAGCAGTTCTTC	CASSLAGRAYNEQFF
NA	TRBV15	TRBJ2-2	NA	TGTGCCACCAGCTCCCCCGGGACACTTAACACCGGGGAGCTGTTTTTT	CATSSPGTLNTGELFF
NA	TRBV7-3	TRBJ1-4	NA	TGTGCCAGCAGCTTAAACAGGGATGAAAAACTGTTTTTT	CASSLNRDEKLFF
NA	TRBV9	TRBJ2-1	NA	TGTGCCAGCAGCGTAGGCCAGTCTTATGGTGAGCAGTTCTTC	CASSVGQSYGEQFF
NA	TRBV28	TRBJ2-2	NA	TGTGCCAGCAGTACGGTTGCTACTAGCGGGGAGCTGTTTTTT	CASSTVATSGELFF
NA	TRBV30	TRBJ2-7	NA	TGTGCCTGGAAACAGGGACCCGAGCAGTACTTC	CAWKQGPEQYF
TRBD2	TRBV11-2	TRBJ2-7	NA	TGTGCCAGCAGCTTAGAGCGGGAGAGCTCCTACGAGCAGTACTTC	CASSLERESSYEQYF
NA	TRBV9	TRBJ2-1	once	TGTGCCAGCAGCTCGAACTATGAGCAGTTCTTC	CASSSNYEQFF
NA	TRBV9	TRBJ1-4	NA	TGTGCCAGCAGCGTAGGAGGTTTCGCTCCAGAAAAACTGTTTTTT	CASSVGGFAPEKLFF
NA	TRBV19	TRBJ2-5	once	TGTGCCAGTAGAGACCATGGAGGGGCGATAGAGACCCAGTACTTC	CASRDHGGAIETQYF
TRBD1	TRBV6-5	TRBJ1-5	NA	TGTGCCAGCATCGCCGGGACAGGACGGAATCAGCCCCAGCATTTT	CASIAGTGRNQPQHF
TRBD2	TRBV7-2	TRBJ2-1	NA	TGTGCCAGCAGCTTAGTGTCGGGGACTAGCGGAAAAAACAATGAGCAGTTCTTC	CASSLVSGTSGKNNEQFF
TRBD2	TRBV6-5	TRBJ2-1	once	TGTGCCAGCAGTTACTCGTGGGGGGGTTCCTACAATGAGCAGTTCTTC	CASSYSWGGSYNEQFF
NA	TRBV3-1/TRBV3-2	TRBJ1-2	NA	TGTGCCAGCAGCCAAGATCCGGGGGGGTATGGCTACACCTTC	CASSQDPGGYGYTF
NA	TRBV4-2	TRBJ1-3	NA	TGTGCCAGCAGCCAAGATAGAACTCCTGGAAACACCATATATTTT	CASSQDRTPGNTIYF
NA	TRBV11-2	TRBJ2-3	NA	TGTGCCAGCAGCTTAGGGGCACAGTTATCCGGCACAGATACGCAGTATTTT	CASSLGAQLSGTDTQYF
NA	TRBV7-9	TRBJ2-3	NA	TGTGCCAGCACCCCGGTAGATACGCAGTATTTT	CASTPVDTQYF
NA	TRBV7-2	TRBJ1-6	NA	TGTGCCAGCAGCTTAGGGAGCTCCTATAATTCACCCCTCCACTTT	CASSLGSSYNSPLHF
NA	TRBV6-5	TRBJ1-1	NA	TGTGCCAGCAGTTCCACATGGGGAGGGAAAGCTTTCTTT	CASSSTWGGKAFF
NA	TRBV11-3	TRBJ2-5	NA	TGTGCCAGCAGCTCAACAGGGTGGGAGACCCAGTACTTC	CASSSTGWETQYF
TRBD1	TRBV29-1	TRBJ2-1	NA	TGCAGCGTTGACCCTCGACAGGGGGACAATGAGCAGTTCTTC	CSVDPRQGDNEQFF
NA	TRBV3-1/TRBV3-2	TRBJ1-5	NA	TGTGCCAGCAGCCGGCCGGGGTATCAGCCCCAGCATTTT	CASSRPGYQPQHF
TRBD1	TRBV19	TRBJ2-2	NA	TGTGCCAGCTTAGGGACAGGACAAAACACCGGGGAGCTGTTTTTT	CASLGTGQNTGELFF